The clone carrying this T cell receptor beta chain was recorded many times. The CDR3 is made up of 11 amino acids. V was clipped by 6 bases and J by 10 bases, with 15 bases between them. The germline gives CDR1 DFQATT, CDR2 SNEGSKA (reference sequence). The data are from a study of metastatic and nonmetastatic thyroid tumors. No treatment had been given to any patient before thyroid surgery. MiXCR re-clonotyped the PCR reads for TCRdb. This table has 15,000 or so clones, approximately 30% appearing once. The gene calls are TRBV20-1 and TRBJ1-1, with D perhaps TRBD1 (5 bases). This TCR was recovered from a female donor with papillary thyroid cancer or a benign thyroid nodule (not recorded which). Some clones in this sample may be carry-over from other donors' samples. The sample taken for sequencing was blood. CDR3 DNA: TGCAGTGCACGGGACGTATTGGGAGCTTTCTTT. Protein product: CSARDVLGAFF.